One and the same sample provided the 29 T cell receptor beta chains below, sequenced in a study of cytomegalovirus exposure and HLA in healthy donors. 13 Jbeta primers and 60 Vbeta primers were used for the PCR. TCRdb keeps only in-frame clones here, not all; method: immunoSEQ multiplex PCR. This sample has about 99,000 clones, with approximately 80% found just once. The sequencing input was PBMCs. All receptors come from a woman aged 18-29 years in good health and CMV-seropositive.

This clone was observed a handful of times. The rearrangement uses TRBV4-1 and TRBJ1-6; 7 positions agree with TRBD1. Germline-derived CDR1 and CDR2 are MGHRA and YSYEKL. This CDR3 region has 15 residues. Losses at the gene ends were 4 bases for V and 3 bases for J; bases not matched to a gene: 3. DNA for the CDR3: TGCGCCAGCAGCCCCCGGGACAGCTATAATTCACCCCTCCACTTT. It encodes CASSPRDSYNSPLHF.

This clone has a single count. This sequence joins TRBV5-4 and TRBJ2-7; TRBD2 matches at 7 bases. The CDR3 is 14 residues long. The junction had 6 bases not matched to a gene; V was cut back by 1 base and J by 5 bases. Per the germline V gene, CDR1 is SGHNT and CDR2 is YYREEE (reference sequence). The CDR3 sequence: CASSLYAGVDEQYF. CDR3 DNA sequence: TGTGCCAGCAGCTTGTATGCGGGAGTGGACGAGCAGTACTTC.

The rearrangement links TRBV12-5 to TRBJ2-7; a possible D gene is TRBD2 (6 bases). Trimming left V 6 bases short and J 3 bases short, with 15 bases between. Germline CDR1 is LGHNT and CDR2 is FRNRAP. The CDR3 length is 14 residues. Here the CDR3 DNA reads TGTGCTAGTGGGTCGCACCTCGGGGGCTACGAGCAGTACTTC. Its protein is CASGSHLGGYEQYF. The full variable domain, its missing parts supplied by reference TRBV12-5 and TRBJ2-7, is DARVTQTPRHKVTEMGQEVTMRCQPILGHNTVFWYRQTMMQGLELLAYFRNRAPLDDSGMPKDRFSAEMPDATLATLKIQPSEPRDSAVYFCASGSHLGGYEQYFGPGTRLTVT.

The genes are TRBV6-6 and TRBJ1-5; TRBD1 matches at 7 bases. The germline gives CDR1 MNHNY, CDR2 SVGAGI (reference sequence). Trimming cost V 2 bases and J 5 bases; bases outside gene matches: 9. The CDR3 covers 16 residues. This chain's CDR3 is CASSYSPGQQYQPQHF. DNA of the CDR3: TGTGCCAGCAGTTACAGCCCGGGACAGCAATATCAGCCCCAGCATTTT.

The CDR3 nucleotides are TGTGCCAGCGTAGGACAGGGGTTTGAACAGCCCCAGCATTTT. This codes for CASVGQGFEQPQHF. V is TRBV6-6 and J is TRBJ1-5; TRBD1 matches 9 bases. The length of the CDR3 is 14 residues. CDR1 MNHNY and CDR2 SVGAGI come from the germline V gene (reference sequence). The trim removed 8 bases at V and 7 bases at J, leaving 9 bases unmatched.

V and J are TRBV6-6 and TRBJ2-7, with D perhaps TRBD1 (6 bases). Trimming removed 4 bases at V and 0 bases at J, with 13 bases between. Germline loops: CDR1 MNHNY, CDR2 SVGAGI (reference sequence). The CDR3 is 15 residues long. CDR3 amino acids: CASSLGGMSSYEQYF. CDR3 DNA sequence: TGTGCCAGCAGTTTAGGGGGAATGAGCTCCTACGAGCAGTACTTC.

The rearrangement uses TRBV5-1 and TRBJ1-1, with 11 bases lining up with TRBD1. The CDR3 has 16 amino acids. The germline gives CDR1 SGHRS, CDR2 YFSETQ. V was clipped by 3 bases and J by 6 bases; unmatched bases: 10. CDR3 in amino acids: CASSSDPGTGGSEAFF. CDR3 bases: TGCGCCAGCAGCTCGGACCCCGGGACAGGGGGGTCTGAAGCTTTCTTT. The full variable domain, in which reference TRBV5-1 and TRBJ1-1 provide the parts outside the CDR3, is KAGVTQTPRYLIKTRGQQVTLSCSPISGHRSVSWYQQTPGQGLQFLFEYFSETQRNKGNFPGRFSGRQFSNSRSEMNVSTLELGDSALYLCASSSDPGTGGSEAFFGQGTRLTVV.

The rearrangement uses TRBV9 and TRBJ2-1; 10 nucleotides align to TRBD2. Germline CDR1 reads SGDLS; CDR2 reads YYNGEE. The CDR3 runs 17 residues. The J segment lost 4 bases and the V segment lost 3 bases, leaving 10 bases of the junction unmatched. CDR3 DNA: TGTGCCAGCAGCGGGACTGCCGGGACTAGCGAGTACAATGAGCAGTTCTTC. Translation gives CASSGTAGTSEYNEQFF.

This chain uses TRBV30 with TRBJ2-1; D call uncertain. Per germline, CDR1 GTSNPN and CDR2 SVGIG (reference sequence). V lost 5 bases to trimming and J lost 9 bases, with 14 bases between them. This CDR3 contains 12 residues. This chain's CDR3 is CAWGYSIREQFF. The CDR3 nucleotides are TGTGCCTGGGGTTACTCGATCCGTGAGCAGTTCTTC.

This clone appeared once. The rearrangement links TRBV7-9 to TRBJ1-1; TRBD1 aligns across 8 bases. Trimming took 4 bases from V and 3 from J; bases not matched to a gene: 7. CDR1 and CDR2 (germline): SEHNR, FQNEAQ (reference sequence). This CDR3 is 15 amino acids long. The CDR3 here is CASSSGTGWDTEAFF. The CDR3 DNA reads TGTGCCAGCAGCTCAGGGACAGGTTGGGACACTGAAGCTTTCTTT. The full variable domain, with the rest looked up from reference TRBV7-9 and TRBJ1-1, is DTGVSQNPRHKITKRGQNVTFRCDPISEHNRLYWYRQTLGQGPEFLTYFQNEAQLEKSRLLSDRFSAERPKGSFSTLEIQRTEQGDSAMYLCASSSGTGWDTEAFFGQGTRLTVV.

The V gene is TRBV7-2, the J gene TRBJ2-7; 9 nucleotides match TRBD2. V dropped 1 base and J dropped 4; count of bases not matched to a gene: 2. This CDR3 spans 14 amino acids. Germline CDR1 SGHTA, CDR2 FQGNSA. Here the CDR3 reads CASSLVAGGYEQYF. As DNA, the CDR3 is TGTGCCAGCAGCTTAGTTGCGGGGGGGTACGAGCAGTACTTC. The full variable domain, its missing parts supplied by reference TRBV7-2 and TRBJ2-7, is GAGVSQSPSNKVTEKGKDVELRCDPISGHTALYWYRQSLGQGLEFLIYFQGNSAPDKSGLPSDRFSAERTGGSVSTLTIQRTQQEDSAVYLCASSLVAGGYEQYFGPGTRLTVT.

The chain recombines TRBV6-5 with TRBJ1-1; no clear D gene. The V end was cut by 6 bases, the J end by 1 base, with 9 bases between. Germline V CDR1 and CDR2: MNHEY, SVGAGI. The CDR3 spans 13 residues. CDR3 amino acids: CASRAGWNTEAFF. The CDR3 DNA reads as TGTGCCAGCAGGGCAGGTTGGAACACTGAAGCTTTCTTT.

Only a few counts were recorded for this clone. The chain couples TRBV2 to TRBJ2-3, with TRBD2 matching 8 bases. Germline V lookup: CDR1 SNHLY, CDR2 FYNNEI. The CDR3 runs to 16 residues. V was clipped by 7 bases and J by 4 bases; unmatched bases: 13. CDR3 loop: CASIGGREGRADTQYF. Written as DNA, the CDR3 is TGTGCCAGCATTGGGGGACGGGAGGGCCGGGCAGATACGCAGTATTTT.

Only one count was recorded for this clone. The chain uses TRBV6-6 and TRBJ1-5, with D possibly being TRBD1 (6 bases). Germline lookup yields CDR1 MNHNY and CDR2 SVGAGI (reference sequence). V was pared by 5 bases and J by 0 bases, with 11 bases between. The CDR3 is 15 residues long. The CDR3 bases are TGTGCCAGCAGTGGGGGGGCGGGTAGCAATCAGCCCCAGCATTTT. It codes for CASSGGAGSNQPQHF.

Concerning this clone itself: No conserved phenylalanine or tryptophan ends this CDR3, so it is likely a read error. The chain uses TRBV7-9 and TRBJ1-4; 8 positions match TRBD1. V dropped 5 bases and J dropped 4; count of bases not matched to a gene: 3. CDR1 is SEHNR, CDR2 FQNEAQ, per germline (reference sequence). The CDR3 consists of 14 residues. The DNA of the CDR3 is TGTGCCAGCAGCACAGGACAGGGTAATGAAAAACTGTTTGTT. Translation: CASSTGQGNEKLFV.

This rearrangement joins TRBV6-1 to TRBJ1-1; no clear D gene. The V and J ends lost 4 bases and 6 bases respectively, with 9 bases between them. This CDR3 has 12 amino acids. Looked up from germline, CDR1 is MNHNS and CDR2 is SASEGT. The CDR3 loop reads CASSGGWAEAFF. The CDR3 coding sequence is TGTGCCAGCAGTGGCGGGTGGGCTGAAGCTTTCTTT.

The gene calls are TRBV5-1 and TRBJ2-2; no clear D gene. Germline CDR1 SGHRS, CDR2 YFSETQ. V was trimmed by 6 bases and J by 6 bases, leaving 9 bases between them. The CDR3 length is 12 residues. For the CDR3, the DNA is TGCGCCAGCAACCACGAGTCCGGGGAGCTGTTTTTT. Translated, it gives CASNHESGELFF.

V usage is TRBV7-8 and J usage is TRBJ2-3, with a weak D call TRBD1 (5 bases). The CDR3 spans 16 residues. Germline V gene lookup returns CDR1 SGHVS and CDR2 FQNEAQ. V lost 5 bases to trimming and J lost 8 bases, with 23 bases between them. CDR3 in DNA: TGTGCCAGCAGCCCTACCCCCACGGCAGGGTCCTTTACGCAGTATTTT. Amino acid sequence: CASSPTPTAGSFTQYF.

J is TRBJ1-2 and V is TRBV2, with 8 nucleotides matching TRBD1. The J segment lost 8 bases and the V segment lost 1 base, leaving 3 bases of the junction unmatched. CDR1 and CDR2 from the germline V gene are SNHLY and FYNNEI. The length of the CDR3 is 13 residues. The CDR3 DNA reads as TGTGCCAGCAGTGAAGGGCGACAGGGGGGCTACACCTTC. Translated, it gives CASSEGRQGGYTF.

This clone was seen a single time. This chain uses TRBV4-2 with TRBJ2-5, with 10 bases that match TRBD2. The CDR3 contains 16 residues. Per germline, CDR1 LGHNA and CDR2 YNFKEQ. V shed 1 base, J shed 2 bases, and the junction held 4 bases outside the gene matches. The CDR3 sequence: CASSQAGTSVQETQYF. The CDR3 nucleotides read TGTGCCAGCAGCCAAGCTGGGACTAGCGTACAAGAGACCCAGTACTTC.

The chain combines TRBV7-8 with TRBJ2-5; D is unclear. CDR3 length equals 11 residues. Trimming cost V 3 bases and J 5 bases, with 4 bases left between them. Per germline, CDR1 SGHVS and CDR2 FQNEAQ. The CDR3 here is CASSLQETQYF. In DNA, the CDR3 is TGTGCCAGCAGCTTGCAGGAGACCCAGTACTTC.

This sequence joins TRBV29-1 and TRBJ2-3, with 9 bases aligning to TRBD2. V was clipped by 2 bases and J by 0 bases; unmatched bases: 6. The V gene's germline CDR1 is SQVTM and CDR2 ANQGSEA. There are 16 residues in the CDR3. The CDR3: CSVELAGQISTDTQYF. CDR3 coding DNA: TGCAGCGTTGAACTAGCGGGACAGATCAGCACAGATACGCAGTATTTT.

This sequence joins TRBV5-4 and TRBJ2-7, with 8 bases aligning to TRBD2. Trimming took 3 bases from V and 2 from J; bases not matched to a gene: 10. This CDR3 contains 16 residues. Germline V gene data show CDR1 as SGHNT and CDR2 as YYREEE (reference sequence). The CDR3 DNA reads TGTGCCAGCAGCTCTAAGGTAGCGGGGAAGACCTACGAGCAGTACTTC. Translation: CASSSKVAGKTYEQYF.

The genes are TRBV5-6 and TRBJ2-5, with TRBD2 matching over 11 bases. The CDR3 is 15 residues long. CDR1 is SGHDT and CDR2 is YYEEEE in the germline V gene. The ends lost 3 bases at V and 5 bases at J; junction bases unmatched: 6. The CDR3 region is CASSSTSGSGETQYF. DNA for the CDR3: TGTGCCAGCAGCTCTACTAGCGGGAGTGGCGAGACCCAGTACTTC. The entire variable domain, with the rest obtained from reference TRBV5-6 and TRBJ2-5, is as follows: DAGVTQSPTHLIKTRGQQVTLRCSPKSGHDTVSWYQQALGQGPQFIFQYYEEEERQRGNFPDRFSGHQFPNYSSELNVNALLLGDSALYLCASSSTSGSGETQYFGPGTRLLVL.

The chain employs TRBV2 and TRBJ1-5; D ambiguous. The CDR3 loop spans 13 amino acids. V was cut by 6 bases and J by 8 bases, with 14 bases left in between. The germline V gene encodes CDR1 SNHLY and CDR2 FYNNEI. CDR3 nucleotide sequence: TGTGCCAGCAGCCCTGAGGGTGTCAAGCCCCAGCATTTT. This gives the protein CASSPEGVKPQHF.

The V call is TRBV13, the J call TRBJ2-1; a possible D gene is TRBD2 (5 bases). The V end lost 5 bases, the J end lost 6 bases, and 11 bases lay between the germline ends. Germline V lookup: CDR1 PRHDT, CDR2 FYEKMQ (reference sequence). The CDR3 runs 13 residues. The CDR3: CASSPLAFNEQFF. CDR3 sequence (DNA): TGTGCCAGCAGCCCATTAGCGTTCAATGAGCAGTTCTTC.

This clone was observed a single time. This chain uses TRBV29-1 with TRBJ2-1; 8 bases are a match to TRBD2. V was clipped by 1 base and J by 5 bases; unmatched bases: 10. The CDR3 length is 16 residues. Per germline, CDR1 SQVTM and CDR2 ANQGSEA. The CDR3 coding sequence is TGCAGCGTTGAAGGGTATATAACTAGCGGTAACAATGAGCAGTTCTTC. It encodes CSVEGYITSGNNEQFF.

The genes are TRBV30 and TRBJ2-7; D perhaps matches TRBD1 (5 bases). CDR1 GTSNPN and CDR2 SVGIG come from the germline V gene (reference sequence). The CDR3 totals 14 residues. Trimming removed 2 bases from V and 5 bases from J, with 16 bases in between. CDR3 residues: CAWSQGHRPHEQYF. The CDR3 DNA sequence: TGTGCCTGGAGTCAGGGCCACAGGCCTCACGAGCAGTACTTC.

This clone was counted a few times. The CDR3 loop is CASSESVTKMETQYF. The CDR3 bases are TGTGCCAGCAGTGAGTCGGTAACGAAGATGGAGACCCAGTACTTC. The chain couples TRBV25-1 to TRBJ2-5; D not certain. This CDR3 comprises 15 residues. V was shortened by 3 bases and J by 5 bases, with 16 bases between the two germline ends. CDR1 is MGHDK and CDR2 is SYGVNS in the germline V gene.